The source of this T cell receptor beta chain is a study of blood T cell repertoires in COVID-19. As for the study in general: COVID-19 samples collected from the United States, Italy and Spain covered acute and convalescent phases. T cells, B-cell-depleted T cells, or PBMCs provided the cDNA or gDNA that served as material.

With 3 bases clipped from V and 5 bases from J, the junction kept 7 bases outside the gene matches. Germline V gives CDR1 GTSNPN, CDR2 SVGIG (reference sequence). The CDR3 is 13 amino acids. Original handling: How many nucleated cells were present was estimated from reference gene primer amplification. Some clones are missing from TCRdb's copy, which holds only in-frame ones; the method was immunoSEQ multiplex PCR. V and J calls and clone size are given by that table; D and trimming were obtained from the DNA. The data contain under 250,000 clones, roughly 94% of them singletons. The sample was peripheral blood. The V gene is TRBV30, the J gene TRBJ2-7; the match to TRBD1 covers 7 bases. The clonotype was recovered from a man aged 25-45 years with acute or convalescent COVID-19. The CDR3 here is CAWSAGQADEQYF. For the CDR3, the DNA is TGTGCCTGGAGCGCAGGACAGGCCGACGAGCAGTACTTC.